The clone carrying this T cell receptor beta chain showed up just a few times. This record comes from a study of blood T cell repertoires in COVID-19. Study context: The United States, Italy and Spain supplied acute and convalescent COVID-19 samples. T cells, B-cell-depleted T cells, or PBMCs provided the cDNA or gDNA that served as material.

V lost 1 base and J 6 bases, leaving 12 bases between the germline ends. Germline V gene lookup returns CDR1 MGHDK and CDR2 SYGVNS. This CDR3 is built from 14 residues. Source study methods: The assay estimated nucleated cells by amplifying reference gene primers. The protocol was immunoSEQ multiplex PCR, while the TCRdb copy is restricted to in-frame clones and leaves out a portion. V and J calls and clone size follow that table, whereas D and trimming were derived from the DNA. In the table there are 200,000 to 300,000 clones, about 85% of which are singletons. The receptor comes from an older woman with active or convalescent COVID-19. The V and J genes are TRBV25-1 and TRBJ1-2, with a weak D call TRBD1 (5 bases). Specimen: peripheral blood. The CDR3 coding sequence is TGTGCCAGCAGTGAATCGCGCCGCAGGGATGGCTACACCTTC. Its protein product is CASSESRRRDGYTF.